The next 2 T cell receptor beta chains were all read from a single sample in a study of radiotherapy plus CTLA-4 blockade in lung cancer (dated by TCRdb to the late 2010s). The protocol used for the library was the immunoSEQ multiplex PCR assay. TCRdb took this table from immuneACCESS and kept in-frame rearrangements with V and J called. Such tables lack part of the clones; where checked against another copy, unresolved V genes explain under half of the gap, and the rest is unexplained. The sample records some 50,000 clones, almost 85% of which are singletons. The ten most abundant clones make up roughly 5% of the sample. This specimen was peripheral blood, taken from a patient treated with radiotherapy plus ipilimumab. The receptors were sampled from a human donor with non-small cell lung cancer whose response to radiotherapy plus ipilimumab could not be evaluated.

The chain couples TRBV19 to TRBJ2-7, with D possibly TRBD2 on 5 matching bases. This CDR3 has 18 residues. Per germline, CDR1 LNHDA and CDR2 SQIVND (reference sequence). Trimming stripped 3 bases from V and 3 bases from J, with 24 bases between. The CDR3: CASSIKVSYGVRVYEQYF. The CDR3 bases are TGTGCCAGTAGTATTAAGGTGTCGTACGGGGTGCGCGTCTACGAGCAGTACTTC.

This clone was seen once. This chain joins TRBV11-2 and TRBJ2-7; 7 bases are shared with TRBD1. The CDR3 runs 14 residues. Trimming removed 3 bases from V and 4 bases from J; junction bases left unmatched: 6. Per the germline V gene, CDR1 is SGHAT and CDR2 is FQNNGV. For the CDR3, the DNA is TGTGCCAGCAGCTTTGGACAGGCCGATTACGAGCAGTACTTC. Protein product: CASSFGQADYEQYF.